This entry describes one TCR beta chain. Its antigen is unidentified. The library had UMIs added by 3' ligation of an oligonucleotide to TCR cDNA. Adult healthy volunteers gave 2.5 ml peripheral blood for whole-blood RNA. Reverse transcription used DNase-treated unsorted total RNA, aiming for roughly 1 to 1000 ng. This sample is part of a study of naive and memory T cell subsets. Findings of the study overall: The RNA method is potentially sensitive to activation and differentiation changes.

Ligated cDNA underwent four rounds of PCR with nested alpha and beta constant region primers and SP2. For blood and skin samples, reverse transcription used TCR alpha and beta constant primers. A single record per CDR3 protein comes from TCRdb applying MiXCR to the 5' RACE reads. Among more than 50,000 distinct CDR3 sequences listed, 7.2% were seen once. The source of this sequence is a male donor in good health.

The CDR3 loop reads CASSFFFVRDRANSNQPQHF. In nucleotides, the CDR3 is TGTGCCAGCAGTTTTTTTTTCGTGAGGGACAGGGCAAATAGCAATCAGCCCCAGCATTTT. This sequence joins TRBV12-3 or TRBV12-4 and TRBJ1-5; 9 nucleotides align to TRBD1. The CDR3 runs to 20 residues. The V segment lost 3 bases and the J segment 0 bases; nucleotides outside the gene matches: 15.